The 5 T cell receptor beta chains reported below all come from one sample, sequenced in a study of blood T cell repertoires in COVID-19 (dated by TCRdb to between 2020 and 2021). Receptor amplification or capture employed the immunoSEQ multiplex PCR assay. TCRdb carries this immuneACCESS record with in-frame sequences only. Its versions omit some clonotypes, under half of them owing to an unresolved V gene in the studies checked, with the rest unexplained. Counted in this sample were a few hundred thousand clones; approximately 90% of them appeared once. The ten biggest clones cover approximately 1.8% of the sample. Material: PBMCs or T cells enriched from blood (not recorded which). The receptors were sampled from a middle-aged woman who had recovered from COVID-19.

V is TRBV30 and J is TRBJ2-7, with TRBD1 identical over 8 bases. The germline gives CDR1 GTSNPN, CDR2 SVGIG (reference sequence). After removal of 5 bases from V and 6 bases from J, the junction contained 12 bases not matched to a gene. The CDR3 consists of 14 residues. The CDR3, as DNA: TGTGCCTGGGAACAGGGGGTGGTCCATCGCGAGCAGTACTTC. As protein: CAWEQGVVHREQYF.

The chain carries TRBV19 and TRBJ2-1, with TRBD2 identical over 9 bases. Germline CDR1 and CDR2: LNHDA and SQIVND (reference sequence). The CDR3 covers 15 residues. V gave up 3 bases and J gave up 5 bases; unmatched junction bases: 5. The CDR3 nucleotides are TGTGCCAGTAGTATTTTTAGCGGGAGACACAATGAGCAGTTCTTC. This sequence encodes CASSIFSGRHNEQFF.

This clone came up once. The V and J genes are TRBV18 and TRBJ2-1; a weak D match, TRBD2 (5 bases). The CDR3 is 15 amino acids. The germline V and J ends were trimmed by 5 bases and 5 bases, with 16 bases remaining between them. Germline V gene data show CDR1 as KGHSH and CDR2 as LQKENI. The CDR3 DNA follows: TGTGCCAGCTCATCTATGGGAGTAGCGAACAATGAGCAGTTCTTC. It specifies CASSSMGVANNEQFF. Using reference TRBV18 and TRBJ2-1 for the parts outside the CDR3, the full variable domain is NAGVMQNPRHLVRRRGQEARLRCSPMKGHSHVYWYRQLPEEGLKFMVYLQKENIIDESGMPKERFSAEFPKEGPSILRIQQVVRGDSAAYFCASSSMGVANNEQFFGPGTRLTVL.

The V gene is TRBV30, the J gene TRBJ1-1; 9 nucleotides align to TRBD1. V lost 2 bases, J lost 1 base, and 8 bases stayed unmatched. The CDR3 runs to 16 residues. Germline V gene lookup returns CDR1 GTSNPN and CDR2 SVGIG (reference sequence). The CDR3 reads CAWSNRGLVPNTEAFF. The CDR3 DNA is TGTGCCTGGAGTAACAGGGGGCTAGTACCGAACACTGAAGCTTTCTTT.

This chain joins TRBV2 and TRBJ2-7, with 8 positions matching TRBD2. Germline CDR1 reads SNHLY; CDR2 reads FYNNEI. This CDR3 has 15 amino acids. Losses at the gene ends were 4 bases for V and 6 bases for J; bases not matched to a gene: 11. CDR3 sequence reads: CASSGVLAGILEQYF. The DNA of the CDR3 is TGTGCCAGCAGTGGTGTTCTAGCGGGTATCCTCGAGCAGTACTTC.